This is a list of T cell receptor beta chains from one sample in a study of control samples from healthy donors and cancer patients. Generated by immunoSEQ multiplex PCR, the TCRdb table keeps only in-frame clones and is missing some. The table has 100,000 to 110,000 clones, approximately 84% seen once; the top ten hold about 20%. Material: blood. Every receptor here comes from a woman aged 45-65 years in good health. The CDR3 runs from the conserved cysteine through the conserved F or W. Fields, in order: CDR3 protein, CDR3 DNA, V gene, D gene, J gene, clone size, CDR3 length. D genes are given only for firm matches. Rows give clone size only sometimes, using once, few, many, or a class for an expanded clone.

CDR3 protein: CSARAGGTIYF; CDR3 DNA: TGCAGTGCTAGAGCTGGTGGCACCATATATTTT; V gene: TRBV20-1; D gene: -; J gene: TRBJ1-3; clone size: few; CDR3 length: 11
CDR3 protein: CASRPEDSAAREAFF; CDR3 DNA: TGTGCCAGCAGACCCGAGGACAGTGCGGCGAGGGAAGCTTTCTTT; V gene: TRBV6-5; D gene: -; J gene: TRBJ1-1; clone size: -; CDR3 length: 15
CDR3 protein: CASSPSGEAEQFF; CDR3 DNA: TGTGCCAGCTCACCCTCGGGGGAAGCTGAGCAGTTCTTC; V gene: TRBV18; D gene: -; J gene: TRBJ2-1; clone size: -; CDR3 length: 13
CDR3 protein: CASSDWAREAFF; CDR3 DNA: TGTGCCAGCAGTGATTGGGCAAGGGAAGCTTTCTTT; V gene: TRBV2; D gene: -; J gene: TRBJ1-1; clone size: -; CDR3 length: 12
CDR3 protein: CASSVPPGRLSGANVLTF; CDR3 DNA: TGTGCCAGCAGTGTACCCCCAGGCCGTCTCTCTGGGGCCAACGTCCTGACTTTC; V gene: TRBV6-1; D gene: -; J gene: TRBJ2-6; clone size: -; CDR3 length: 18
CDR3 protein: CASGAYGGEAFF; CDR3 DNA: TGTGCCAGCGGTGCTTACGGAGGTGAAGCTTTCTTT; V gene: TRBV12-3/TRBV12-4; D gene: -; J gene: TRBJ1-1; clone size: -; CDR3 length: 12
CDR3 protein: CASSLWGLNTEAFF; CDR3 DNA: TGCGCCAGCAGCCTCTGGGGGTTGAACACTGAAGCTTTCTTT; V gene: TRBV5-1; D gene: -; J gene: TRBJ1-1; clone size: few; CDR3 length: 14
CDR3 protein: CASSLGGGGQPQHF; CDR3 DNA: TGTGCCAGCAGCTTGGGAGGGGGGGGACAGCCCCAGCATTTT; V gene: TRBV5-4; D gene: -; J gene: TRBJ1-5; clone size: -; CDR3 length: 14
CDR3 protein: CASRHQGGGSRSPLHF; CDR3 DNA: TGTGCCAGCAGGCACCAAGGCGGGGGGTCTCGGTCACCCCTCCACTTT; V gene: TRBV6-4; D gene: -; J gene: TRBJ1-6; clone size: -; CDR3 length: 16
CDR3 protein: CASSKRGGGPAFF; CDR3 DNA: TGTGCCAGCAGTAAAAGAGGGGGGGGGCCGGCTTTCTTT; V gene: TRBV6-5; D gene: -; J gene: TRBJ1-1; clone size: -; CDR3 length: 13
CDR3 protein: CASSLQGQGGTEAFF; CDR3 DNA: TGTGCCAGCAGCCTCCAAGGACAGGGGGGCACTGAAGCTTTCTTT; V gene: TRBV7-6; D gene: TRBD1; J gene: TRBJ1-1; clone size: once; CDR3 length: 15
CDR3 protein: CATSDRNTGTIAGELFF; CDR3 DNA: TGTGCCACCAGTGACCGAAACACCGGGACTATTGCCGGGGAGCTGTTTTTT; V gene: TRBV24-1; D gene: TRBD2; J gene: TRBJ2-2; clone size: -; CDR3 length: 17
CDR3 protein: CASRAGQGWNTEAFF; CDR3 DNA: TGTGCCAGCAGGGCAGGACAGGGTTGGAACACTGAAGCTTTCTTT; V gene: TRBV2; D gene: TRBD1; J gene: TRBJ1-1; clone size: -; CDR3 length: 15
CDR3 protein: CASSLVVTVPVYGYTF; CDR3 DNA: TGTGCCAGCAGCTTGGTGGTAACAGTTCCAGTCTATGGCTACACCTTC; V gene: TRBV5-6; D gene: -; J gene: TRBJ1-2; clone size: few; CDR3 length: 16
CDR3 protein: CASSTRQGGNYGYTF; CDR3 DNA: TGTGCCAGCAGTACGCGTCAGGGAGGGAACTATGGCTACACCTTC; V gene: TRBV27; D gene: -; J gene: TRBJ1-2; clone size: -; CDR3 length: 15
CDR3 protein: CASSDPGTGSYGYTF; CDR3 DNA: TGTGCCAGCAGTGACCCCGGGACAGGGAGCTATGGCTACACCTTC; V gene: TRBV6-2/TRBV6-3; D gene: TRBD1; J gene: TRBJ1-2; clone size: -; CDR3 length: 15
CDR3 protein: CASSLGQGAYVGYTF; CDR3 DNA: TGTGCCAGCAGCTTGGGGCAGGGAGCTTACGTTGGCTACACCTTC; V gene: TRBV5-4; D gene: -; J gene: TRBJ1-2; clone size: -; CDR3 length: 15
CDR3 protein: CASREGNQPQHF; CDR3 DNA: TGTGCCAGCAGGGAAGGCAATCAGCCCCAGCATTTT; V gene: TRBV28; D gene: -; J gene: TRBJ1-5; clone size: few; CDR3 length: 12
CDR3 protein: CASSSRRSGGDAPGTQYF; CDR3 DNA: TGTGCCAGCAGCTCGAGGCGGAGCGGGGGGGACGCCCCAGGGACCCAGTACTTC; V gene: TRBV11-3; D gene: TRBD2; J gene: TRBJ2-5; clone size: -; CDR3 length: 18
CDR3 protein: CASSLLAGLQGGELFF; CDR3 DNA: TGTGCCAGCAGCTTACTAGCGGGTTTACAGGGCGGGGAGCTGTTTTTT; V gene: TRBV7-7; D gene: TRBD2; J gene: TRBJ2-2; clone size: few; CDR3 length: 16
CDR3 protein: CASKTGNQPQHF; CDR3 DNA: TGTGCCAGTAAGACAGGCAATCAGCCCCAGCATTTT; V gene: TRBV19; D gene: -; J gene: TRBJ1-5; clone size: -; CDR3 length: 12
CDR3 protein: CASSLTGGRTEAFF; CDR3 DNA: TGTGCCAGCAGCCTGACAGGTGGGAGAACTGAAGCTTTCTTT; V gene: TRBV6-5; D gene: -; J gene: TRBJ1-1; clone size: -; CDR3 length: 14